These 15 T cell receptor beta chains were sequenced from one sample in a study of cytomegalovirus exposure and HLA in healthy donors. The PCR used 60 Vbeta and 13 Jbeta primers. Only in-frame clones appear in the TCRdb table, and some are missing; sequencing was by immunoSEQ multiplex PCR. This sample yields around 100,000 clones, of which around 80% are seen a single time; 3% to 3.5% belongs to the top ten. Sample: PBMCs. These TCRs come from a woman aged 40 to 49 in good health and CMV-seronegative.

The CDR3 DNA reads TGTGCCAGCAGGCCGGGGGGGGGCCTTAATACTGAAGCTTTCTTT. Amino acids: CASRPGGGLNTEAFF. The chain has TRBV28 and TRBJ1-1, with TRBD1 as a possible D gene (6 bases). V was shortened by 6 bases and J by 5 bases, with 19 bases between the two germline ends. CDR3 size: 15 residues. From germline, CDR1 is MDHEN and CDR2 SYDVKM.

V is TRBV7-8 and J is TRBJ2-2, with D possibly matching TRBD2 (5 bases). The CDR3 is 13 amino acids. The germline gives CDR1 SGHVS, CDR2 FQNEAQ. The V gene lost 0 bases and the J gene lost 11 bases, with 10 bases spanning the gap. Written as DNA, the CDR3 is TGTGCCAGCAGCTTAGCTCGGGGTGAAGAGCTGTTTTTT. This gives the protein CASSLARGEELFF.

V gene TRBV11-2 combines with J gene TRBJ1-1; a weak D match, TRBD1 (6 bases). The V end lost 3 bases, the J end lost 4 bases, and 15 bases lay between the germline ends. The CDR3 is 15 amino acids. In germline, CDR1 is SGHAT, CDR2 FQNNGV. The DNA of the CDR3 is TGTGCCAGCAGCTTGCTCGGGGCAGGGGTCACTGAAGCTTTCTTT. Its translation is CASSLLGAGVTEAFF.

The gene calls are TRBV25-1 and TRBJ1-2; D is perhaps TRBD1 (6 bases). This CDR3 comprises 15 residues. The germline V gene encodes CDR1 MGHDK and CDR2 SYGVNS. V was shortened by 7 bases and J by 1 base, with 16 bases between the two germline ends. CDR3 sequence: CASKGTGTLNYGYTF. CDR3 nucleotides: TGTGCCAGCAAAGGGACCGGGACACTTAACTATGGCTACACCTTC.

CDR3 loop: CASSQGTGGSQNYGYTF. The DNA of the CDR3 is TGCGCCAGCAGCCAGGGGACAGGGGGATCTCAAAACTATGGCTACACCTTC. The V gene is TRBV4-3, the J gene TRBJ1-2; 11 bases agree with TRBD1. Germline assignment: CDR1 LGHNA and CDR2 YSLEER. The CDR3 sequence is 17 residues long. J was trimmed by 2 bases and V by 3 bases; bases with no gene match: 8.

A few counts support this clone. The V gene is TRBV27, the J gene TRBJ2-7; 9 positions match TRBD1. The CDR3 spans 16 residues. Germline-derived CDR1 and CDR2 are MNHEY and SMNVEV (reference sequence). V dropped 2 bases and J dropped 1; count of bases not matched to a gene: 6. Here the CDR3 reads CASSLRVGTGSYEQYF. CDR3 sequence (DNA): TGTGCCAGCAGTTTAAGGGTGGGGACAGGGTCCTACGAGCAGTACTTC.

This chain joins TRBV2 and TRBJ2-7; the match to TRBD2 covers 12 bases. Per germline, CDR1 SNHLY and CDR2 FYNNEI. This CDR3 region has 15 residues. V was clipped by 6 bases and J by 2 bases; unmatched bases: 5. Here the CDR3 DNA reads TGTGCCAGCAGGGACGGACTAGCGGGGACCTACGAGCAGTACTTC. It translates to CASRDGLAGTYEQYF.

DNA of the CDR3: TGTGCCAGTAGTATAAACCCCAACGGACAGGTCTCTGGGGCCAACGTCCTGACTTTC. Amino acid sequence: CASSINPNGQVSGANVLTF. The chain employs TRBV19 and TRBJ2-6; 7 nucleotides match TRBD1. Germline CDR1 is LNHDA and CDR2 is SQIVND (reference sequence). J gave up 0 bases and V 2 bases, and 10 bases lay outside the gene matches. The CDR3 length is 19 residues. The full variable domain, in which reference TRBV19 and TRBJ2-6 provide the parts outside the CDR3, is DGGITQSPKYLFRKEGQNVTLSCEQNLNHDAMYWYRQDPGQGLRLIYYSQIVNDFQKGDIAEGYSVSREKKESFPLTVTSAQKNPTAFYLCASSINPNGQVSGANVLTFGAGSRLTVL.

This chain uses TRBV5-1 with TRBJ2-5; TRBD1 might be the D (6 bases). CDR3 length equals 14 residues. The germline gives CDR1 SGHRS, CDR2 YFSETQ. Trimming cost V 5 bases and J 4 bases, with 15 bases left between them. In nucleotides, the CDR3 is TGCGCCAGCAGGAACAGGGTTGGGGGAGAGACCCAGTACTTC. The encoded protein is CASRNRVGGETQYF.

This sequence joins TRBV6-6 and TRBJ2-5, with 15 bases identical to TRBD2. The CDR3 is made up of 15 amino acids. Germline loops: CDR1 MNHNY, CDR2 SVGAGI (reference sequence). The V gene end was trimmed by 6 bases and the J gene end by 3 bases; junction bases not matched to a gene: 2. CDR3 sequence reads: CASRRTSGGEETQYF. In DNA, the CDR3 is TGTGCCAGCAGAAGGACTAGCGGGGGGGAAGAGACCCAGTACTTC.

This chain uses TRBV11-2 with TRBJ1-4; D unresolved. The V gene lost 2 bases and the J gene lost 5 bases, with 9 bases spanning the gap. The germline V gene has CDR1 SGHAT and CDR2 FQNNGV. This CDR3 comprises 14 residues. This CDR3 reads CASSLSLVNEKLFF. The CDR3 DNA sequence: TGTGCCAGCAGCTTATCCCTCGTCAATGAAAAACTGTTTTTT. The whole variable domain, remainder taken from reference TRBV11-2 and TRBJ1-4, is EAGVAQSPRYKIIEKRQSVAFWCNPISGHATLYWYQQILGQGPKLLIQFQNNGVVDDSQLPKDRFSAERLKGVDSTLKIQPAKLEDSAVYLCASSLSLVNEKLFFGSGTQLSVL.

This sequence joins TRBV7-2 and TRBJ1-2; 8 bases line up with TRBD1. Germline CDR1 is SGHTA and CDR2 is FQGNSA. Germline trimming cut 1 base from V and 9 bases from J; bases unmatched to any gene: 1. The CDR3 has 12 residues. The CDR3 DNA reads TGTGCCAGCAGCTTAGGGACAGGGAGCTACACCTTC. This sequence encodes CASSLGTGSYTF.

In nucleotides, the CDR3 is TGTGCCAGCAGCCCTCCCCCGGGACAGGGGTCGGCCGGGGAGCTGTTTTTT. Amino acid sequence: CASSPPPGQGSAGELFF. The chain is built from TRBV9 and TRBJ2-2; TRBD1 aligns across 10 bases. Trimming cost V 4 bases and J 6 bases; bases outside gene matches: 12. Per the germline V gene, CDR1 is SGDLS and CDR2 is YYNGEE. CDR3 length: 17 residues. Combining the CDR3 with reference TRBV9 and TRBJ2-2 gives the whole variable domain DSGVTQTPKHLITATGQRVTLRCSPRSGDLSVYWYQQSLDQGLQFLIQYYNGEERAKGNILERFSAQQFPDLHSELNLSSLELGDSALYFCASSPPPGQGSAGELFFGEGSRLTVL.

The CDR3 coding sequence is TGTGCCAGCAGTTTCGAGCAGGGGAAGCCCCAGCATTTT. Protein: CASSFEQGKPQHF. This chain links TRBV28 with TRBJ1-5; perhaps TRBD1 as D (6 bases). Trimming shortened V by 3 bases and J by 8 bases, and 11 bases separated the two germline ends. The CDR3 is 13 amino acids. Germline values: CDR1 MDHEN, CDR2 SYDVKM.

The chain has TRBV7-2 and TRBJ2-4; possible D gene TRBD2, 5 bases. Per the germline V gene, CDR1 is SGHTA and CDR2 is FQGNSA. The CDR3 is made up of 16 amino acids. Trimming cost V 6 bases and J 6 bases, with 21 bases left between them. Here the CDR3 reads CASRSTNNPGRNIQYF. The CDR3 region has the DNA TGTGCCAGCAGGTCCACGAACAACCCGGGGAGAAACATTCAGTACTTC.